These 30 T cell receptor beta chains were all obtained from the same sample, sequenced in a study of T cells in localized non-small cell lung cancer (TCRdb year 2020). The method was the immunoSEQ multiplex PCR assay. Entries here come from immuneACCESS through TCRdb and include only in-frame sequences with V and J called. Some clones fail to appear in such tables; in the studies checked, an unresolved V gene covers under half of the shortfall, and the cause of the remainder is unknown. Across this sample there are about 72,000 clones, with roughly four fifths seen only once. In total, the top ten clones hold approximately 12% of the sample. The sequenced sample was peripheral blood, obtained before any cancer treatment. The receptors were sampled from a female donor aged 60 or older with stage I lung adenocarcinoma.

The chain is built from TRBV9 and TRBJ1-4, with D unresolved. Per the germline V gene, CDR1 is SGDLS and CDR2 is YYNGEE. Trimming cost V 2 bases and J 3 bases, with 11 bases left between them. The length of the CDR3 is 15 residues. CDR3 amino acids: CASSVSGGPNEKLFF. The CDR3 DNA is TGTGCCAGCAGCGTCTCGGGCGGCCCTAATGAAAAACTGTTTTTT.

The CDR3 reads CASSIDSGTSTDTQYF. Here the CDR3 DNA reads TGTGCCAGCAGCATTGACAGCGGCACTAGCACAGATACGCAGTATTTT. This chain joins TRBV11-1 and TRBJ2-3; the D gene could be TRBD1 or TRBD2 (5 bases each). Germline V gene sequence: CDR1 SGHAT, CDR2 FQDESV (reference sequence). Trimming stripped 5 bases from V and 0 bases from J, with 15 bases between. There are 16 residues in the CDR3. Using reference TRBV11-1 and TRBJ2-3 for the parts outside the CDR3, the full variable domain is EAEVAQSPRYKITEKSQAVAFWCDPISGHATLYWYRQILGQGPELLVQFQDESVVDDSQLPKDRFSAERLKGVDSTLKIQPAELGDSAMYLCASSIDSGTSTDTQYFGPGTRLTVL.

This clone was seen a single time. The chain is built from TRBV29-1 and TRBJ1-4, with unresolved D. V was pared by 3 bases and J by 3 bases, with 8 bases between. CDR1 and CDR2 (germline): SQVTM, ANQGSEA. This CDR3 spans 13 amino acids. The CDR3 sequence: CSVDGGSNEKLFF. The CDR3 DNA reads as TGCAGCGTTGACGGCGGCTCTAATGAAAAACTGTTTTTT.

This sequence joins TRBV5-1 and TRBJ1-4; weak D call: TRBD1 (5 bases). There are 15 residues in the CDR3. V was pared by 4 bases and J by 8 bases, with 18 bases between. Germline CDR1 is SGHRS and CDR2 is YFSETQ. The CDR3 DNA follows: TGCGCCAGCAGCCTAGGGACGCCAGGAGGGGAAAAACTGTTTTTT. It is translated as CASSLGTPGGEKLFF.

The gene calls are TRBV14 and TRBJ1-6; D gene ambiguous. This CDR3 has 15 residues. Looked up from germline, CDR1 is SGHDN and CDR2 is FVKESK. Trimming took off 1 base at V and 0 bases at J, with 4 bases between the two ends. DNA of the CDR3: TGTGCCAGCAGCCAAGCGAGCTCCTATAATTCACCCCTCCACTTT. Protein sequence: CASSQASSYNSPLHF. The full variable domain, rest sourced from reference TRBV14 and TRBJ1-6, is EAGVTQFPSHSVIEKGQTVTLRCDPISGHDNLYWYRRVMGKEIKFLLHFVKESKQDESGMPNNRFLAERTGGTYSTLKVQPAELEDSGVYFCASSQASSYNSPLHFGNGTRLTVT.

The chain combines TRBV7-9 with TRBJ1-5, with a weak D call TRBD1 (6 bases). CDR3 length: 15 residues. Germline assignment: CDR1 SEHNR and CDR2 FQNEAQ (reference sequence). V lost 4 bases and J 5 bases, leaving 15 bases between the germline ends. CDR3 bases: TGTGCCAGCAGCTCCCTCGGGGGGCAGGATCAGCCCCAGCATTTT. Translated, it gives CASSSLGGQDQPQHF.

This clone was counted once. As DNA, the CDR3 is TGTGCCAGCAGCAATCGACAGGCCTACGAGCAGTACTTC. Its translation: CASSNRQAYEQYF. This chain joins TRBV7-2 and TRBJ2-7; a possible D gene is TRBD1 (6 bases). The V gene's germline CDR1 is SGHTA and CDR2 FQGNSA. The CDR3 runs 13 residues. The V gene lost 5 bases and the J gene lost 2 bases, with 10 bases spanning the gap.

J is TRBJ2-4 and V is TRBV14; a possible D gene is TRBD2 (6 bases). Germline V gene sequence: CDR1 SGHDN, CDR2 FVKESK. The ends were cut back, 3 bases at V and 0 bases at J, with 12 bases in the middle. CDR3 length: 16 amino acids. DNA for the CDR3: TGTGCCAGCAGCCACCCTCGGGGGAGAGCCAAAAACATTCAGTACTTC. This translates into CASSHPRGRAKNIQYF.

V is TRBV30 and J is TRBJ2-1; 7 bases are a match to TRBD2. The J segment lost 0 bases and the V segment lost 2 bases, leaving 4 bases of the junction unmatched. Germline values: CDR1 GTSNPN, CDR2 SVGIG (reference sequence). This CDR3 comprises 15 residues. DNA for the CDR3: TGTGCCTGGAGTCGGGGCGGGAGCTCCTACAATGAGCAGTTCTTC. Translation gives CAWSRGGSSYNEQFF.

This chain links TRBV5-1 with TRBJ2-5; D gene uncertain. Germline V lookup: CDR1 SGHRS, CDR2 YFSETQ. Trimming removed 4 bases from V and 4 bases from J, with 11 bases in between. This CDR3 region has 13 residues. CDR3 sequence (DNA): TGCGCCAGCAGCCCTGGGATCAGAGAGACCCAGTACTTC. It translates to CASSPGIRETQYF.

This clone was counted a few times. This chain uses TRBV5-1 with TRBJ1-1; tentative D call: TRBD1 (6 bases). This CDR3 contains 13 residues. From germline, CDR1 is SGHRS and CDR2 YFSETQ. V gave up 0 bases and J gave up 7 bases, with 10 bases separating them. Written as DNA, the CDR3 is TGCGCCAGCAGCTTGGGGGACAAGGTTGAAGCTTTCTTT. It yields the protein CASSLGDKVEAFF.

The chain joins TRBV2 to TRBJ1-2; D possibly corresponds to TRBD1 (5 bases). V was pared by 6 bases and J by 4 bases, with 12 bases between. This CDR3 spans 13 amino acids. CDR1 SNHLY and CDR2 FYNNEI come from the germline V gene. CDR3 nucleotide sequence: TGTGCCAGCAGCGCAGGGCTCGGCTATGGCTACACCTTC. Protein product: CASSAGLGYGYTF.

The chain carries TRBV11-3 and TRBJ2-1; TRBD2 agrees at 8 bases. The V segment lost 3 bases and the J segment 6 bases; nucleotides outside the gene matches: 7. Germline V gene data show CDR1 as SGHNT and CDR2 as YENEEA. The CDR3 length is 15 residues. The CDR3 region is CASSLGLVLGNEQFF. CDR3 nucleotides: TGTGCCAGCAGCTTGGGACTAGTATTGGGCAATGAGCAGTTCTTC. The whole variable domain, filled in from reference TRBV11-3 and TRBJ2-1, reads EAGVVQSPRYKIIEKKQPVAFWCNPISGHNTLYWYLQNLGQGPELLIRYENEEAVDDSQLPKDRFSAERLKGVDSTLKIQPAELGDSAVYLCASSLGLVLGNEQFFGPGTRLTVL.

The V and J genes are TRBV20-1 and TRBJ2-1; D is possibly TRBD1 (7 bases). This CDR3 has 11 residues. Trimming removed 3 bases from V and 9 bases from J, with 9 bases in between. Looked up from germline, CDR1 is DFQATT and CDR2 is SNEGSKA (reference sequence). The CDR3 loop is CSARQGGEQFF. The CDR3 DNA sequence: TGCAGTGCTAGGCAGGGGGGTGAGCAGTTCTTC.

The rearrangement joins TRBV9 to TRBJ2-1, with 12 bases identical to TRBD2. CDR1 SGDLS and CDR2 YYNGEE come from the germline V gene. The CDR3 length is 16 residues. Trimming removed 0 bases from V and 10 bases from J; junction bases left unmatched: 8. The CDR3 reads CASSVASSGRVGEQFF. CDR3 DNA: TGTGCCAGCAGCGTAGCGTCTAGCGGGAGGGTAGGGGAGCAGTTCTTC.

In this sample, this clone turned up once. The chain joins TRBV19 to TRBJ1-5; unclear D gene. V gave up 3 bases and J gave up 2 bases, with 11 bases separating them. Germline assignment: CDR1 LNHDA and CDR2 SQIVND (reference sequence). This CDR3 is 15 amino acids long. The CDR3 coding sequence is TGTGCCAGTAGTATCGACGGTGGGGGCAATCAGCCCCAGCATTTT. The encoded protein is CASSIDGGGNQPQHF.

The chain is built from TRBV6-5 and TRBJ1-1; D gene unclear. Germline loops: CDR1 MNHEY, CDR2 SVGAGI. This CDR3 spans 13 amino acids. With 5 bases removed from V and 5 bases from J, the gap between germline ends came to 12 bases. This chain's CDR3 is CASSRRRETEAFF. CDR3 nucleotide sequence: TGTGCCAGCAGTCGTCGCCGGGAGACTGAAGCTTTCTTT.

CDR3 in DNA: TGTGCCATCAGTCCCGGGACAGGGTACACTGAAGCTTTCTTT. Its translation: CAISPGTGYTEAFF. This chain links TRBV10-3 with TRBJ1-1; 9 bases are a match to TRBD1. V shed 5 bases and J 3 bases; nucleotides not matched to a gene: 4. Germline CDR1 is ENHRY and CDR2 is SYGVKD. The CDR3 sequence is 14 residues long.

The chain carries TRBV18 and TRBJ2-7; 9 bases match TRBD2. Germline V CDR1 and CDR2: KGHSH, LQKENI. This CDR3 spans 15 amino acids. The J segment lost 7 bases and the V segment lost 2 bases, leaving 9 bases of the junction unmatched. CDR3 loop: CASSPAPSGMGEQYF. The CDR3 DNA reads TGTGCCAGCTCACCAGCGCCTAGCGGGATGGGTGAGCAGTACTTC.

The CDR3 loop reads CASSARTGFTDTQYF. The CDR3, as DNA: TGTGCCAGTAGTGCCCGGACAGGGTTCACAGATACGCAGTATTTT. This chain joins TRBV19 and TRBJ2-3, with 8 bases identical to TRBD1. CDR1 is LNHDA, CDR2 SQIVND, per germline (reference sequence). V was pared by 5 bases and J by 2 bases, with 6 bases of the junction left unmatched. The CDR3 contains 15 residues.

The chain carries TRBV14 and TRBJ1-1; 9 positions match TRBD1. J gave up 5 bases and V 0 bases, and 4 bases lay outside the gene matches. CDR1 is SGHDN, CDR2 FVKESK, per germline. CDR3 length: 15 amino acids. The CDR3 DNA sequence: TGTGCCAGCAGCCAAGATAGAGGGACAGGGACTGAAGCTTTCTTT. Protein product: CASSQDRGTGTEAFF.

The rearrangement uses TRBV10-2 and TRBJ1-2; D might be TRBD1 (5 bases). V lost 7 bases to trimming and J lost 4 bases, with 16 bases between them. The CDR3 sequence is 14 residues long. Germline V CDR1 and CDR2: WSHSY, SAAADI. CDR3 sequence reads: CASTYGTDTYGYTF. CDR3 sequence (DNA): TGCGCCAGCACTTACGGGACGGACACCTATGGCTACACCTTC.

This chain joins TRBV5-1 and TRBJ1-2; D perhaps matches TRBD1 (5 bases). V was shortened by 4 bases and J by 8 bases, with 15 bases between the two germline ends. The V gene's germline CDR1 is SGHRS and CDR2 YFSETQ. The CDR3 runs to 13 residues. This CDR3 is CASSEDTTTGYTF. The CDR3 nucleotides read TGCGCCAGCAGCGAGGACACAACTACGGGCTACACCTTC.

This chain joins TRBV5-5 and TRBJ2-2, with TRBD2 as a possible D gene (5 bases). This CDR3 has 15 amino acids. CDR1 is SGHKS and CDR2 is YYEKEE in the germline V gene (reference sequence). The ends were cut back, 6 bases at V and 1 base at J, with 13 bases in the middle. The CDR3 DNA sequence: TGTGCCAGCACCGCGTGGGCGGGGAACACCGGGGAGCTGTTTTTT. This sequence encodes CASTAWAGNTGELFF.

The chain recombines TRBV6-5 with TRBJ2-2; TRBD2 matches at 7 bases. This CDR3 is built from 16 residues. Germline CDR1 MNHEY, CDR2 SVGAGI. V was clipped by 2 bases and J by 5 bases; unmatched bases: 8. The CDR3 DNA reads TGTGCCAGCAGTTACGAGGGCGGGAGAGGTACCGGGGAGCTGTTTTTT. Its protein product is CASSYEGGRGTGELFF.

This clone was seen a handful of times. The V and J genes are TRBV7-9 and TRBJ1-2, with D possibly TRBD1 on 5 matching bases. Trimming left V 10 bases short and J 4 bases short, with 13 bases between. The CDR3 has 12 residues. Germline V gives CDR1 SEHNR, CDR2 FQNEAQ (reference sequence). CDR3 sequence: CATGPPGYGYTF. CDR3 bases: TGTGCCACGGGACCTCCGGGCTATGGCTACACCTTC.

The chain links TRBV6-1 to TRBJ2-7; D uncertain. The CDR3 is made up of 12 amino acids. The V gene's germline CDR1 is MNHNS and CDR2 SASEGT. V gave up 6 bases and J gave up 9 bases, with 15 bases separating them. CDR3 sequence: CASSDWTVGQYF. The DNA for the CDR3 is TGTGCCAGCAGCGACTGGACGGTTGGGCAGTACTTC.

This clone was counted between two and nine times. The V call is TRBV7-9, the J call TRBJ1-2; D is undetermined. V lost 5 bases, J lost 6 bases, and 19 bases lay in between. Germline CDR1 reads SEHNR; CDR2 reads FQNEAQ (reference sequence). The CDR3 runs 15 residues. In DNA form, the CDR3 reads TGTGCCAGCAGCAGACCCGGGAACAACCTGCATGGCTACACCTTC. Translated: CASSRPGNNLHGYTF. Based on the CDR3 plus reference TRBV7-9 and TRBJ1-2, the full variable domain is DTGVSQNPRHKITKRGQNVTFRCDPISEHNRLYWYRQTLGQGPEFLTYFQNEAQLEKSRLLSDRFSAERPKGSFSTLEIQRTEQGDSAMYLCASSRPGNNLHGYTFGSGTRLTVV.

V usage is TRBV11-2 and J usage is TRBJ2-7; TRBD2 matches 10 bases. V shed 0 bases and J 6 bases; nucleotides not matched to a gene: 8. The germline gives CDR1 SGHAT, CDR2 FQNNGV. The CDR3 is made up of 16 amino acids. The CDR3 region has the DNA TGTGCCAGCAGCTTAGAGAGCGGGAGGGCCAGTCGCGAGCAGTACTTC. Protein sequence: CASSLESGRASREQYF.

This rearrangement joins TRBV27 to TRBJ1-2; D is unresolved. V was cut by 8 bases and J by 0 bases, with 13 bases left in between. Germline V CDR1 and CDR2: MNHEY, SMNVEV (reference sequence). The CDR3 extends over 14 amino acids. CDR3 loop: CASGRPQTNYGYTF. Here the CDR3 DNA reads TGTGCCAGCGGACGACCGCAGACTAACTATGGCTACACCTTC.